These 27 T cell receptor beta chains originate from one sample sequenced in a study of cytomegalovirus exposure and HLA in healthy donors. PCR involved 60 Vbeta and 13 Jbeta primers. Method: immunoSEQ multiplex PCR; TCRdb's copy keeps in-frame clones and lacks some. This table has about 140,000 clones, approximately 80% appearing once. Sample: PBMCs. The receptor set was obtained from a male donor in good health and CMV-seronegative.

This chain's CDR3 is CASSGYRGDGYTF. The CDR3 DNA sequence: TGTGCCAGCAGCGGGTACAGGGGAGATGGCTACACCTTC. The chain joins TRBV7-2 to TRBJ1-2; 7 positions match TRBD1. The CDR3 covers 13 residues. CDR1 is SGHTA and CDR2 is FQGNSA in the germline V gene. Germline trimming cut 5 bases from V and 6 bases from J; bases unmatched to any gene: 6.

The V call is TRBV2, the J call TRBJ2-4; D is possibly TRBD1 (5 bases). CDR1 is SNHLY and CDR2 is FYNNEI in the germline V gene. V was shortened by 6 bases and J by 0 bases, with 15 bases between the two germline ends. The CDR3 consists of 16 residues. The CDR3 loop is CASRLDRTLAKNIQYF. The CDR3 DNA reads as TGTGCCAGCAGACTCGACAGAACCCTAGCCAAAAACATTCAGTACTTC. Filled out from reference TRBV2 and TRBJ2-4, the complete variable domain reads EPEVTQTPSHQVTQMGQEVILRCVPISNHLYFYWYRQILGQKVEFLVSFYNNEISEKSEIFDDQFSVERPDGSNFTLKIRSTKLEDSAMYFCASRLDRTLAKNIQYFGAGTRLSVL.

The chain has TRBV2 and TRBJ1-5, with 7 bases aligning to TRBD1. The CDR3 covers 14 residues. From germline, CDR1 is SNHLY and CDR2 FYNNEI. Trimming took 6 bases from V and 5 from J; bases not matched to a gene: 7. The CDR3 protein is CASSWDSLDQPQHF. The CDR3 nucleotides are TGTGCCAGCAGCTGGGACAGCTTGGATCAGCCCCAGCATTTT.

V usage is TRBV30 and J usage is TRBJ2-3; 10 nucleotides agree with TRBD2. This CDR3 has 16 residues. Per the germline V gene, CDR1 is GTSNPN and CDR2 is SVGIG (reference sequence). V shed 0 bases and J 2 bases; nucleotides not matched to a gene: 5. The CDR3 bases are TGTGCCTGGAGTGTGGGAGCGGGGGGGTTCACAGATACGCAGTATTTT. It is translated as CAWSVGAGGFTDTQYF.

The chain links TRBV4-1 to TRBJ2-1; the match to TRBD1 covers 9 bases. The germline gives CDR1 MGHRA, CDR2 YSYEKL. CDR3 length: 16 residues. V gave up 6 bases and J gave up 0 bases; unmatched junction bases: 6. The CDR3 spells CASRSGTGSSYNEQFF. The CDR3 DNA reads TGCGCCAGCAGATCCGGGACAGGGAGCTCCTACAATGAGCAGTTCTTC.

This clone appeared once. This chain uses TRBV5-4 with TRBJ2-3; 7 bases fit TRBD1. CDR3 size: 17 residues. Germline CDR1 and CDR2: SGHNT and YYREEE (reference sequence). V shed 0 bases and J 5 bases; nucleotides not matched to a gene: 12. The CDR3 nucleotides read TGTGCCAGCAGCTTGGGTGGGGCCCGACAGGGAGTAGATACGCAGTATTTT. Protein product: CASSLGGARQGVDTQYF.

The V call is TRBV4-3, the J call TRBJ1-2; TRBD1 is a possible D gene (5 bases). Trimming took 1 base from V and 5 from J, leaving 11 bases between them. The CDR3 has 14 amino acids. CDR1 and CDR2 (germline): LGHNA, YSLEER. CDR3 in amino acids: CASSQGGGRYGYTF. The DNA of the CDR3 is TGCGCCAGCAGCCAAGGGGGGGGGAGGTATGGCTACACCTTC.

The chain uses TRBV6-5 and TRBJ2-7; TRBD2 aligns across 8 bases. CDR3 length: 15 amino acids. V shed 2 bases, J shed 1 base, and the junction held 4 bases outside the gene matches. The germline CDR1 and CDR2 sequences are MNHEY and SVGAGI. CDR3 in DNA: TGTGCCAGCAGTTACGTGGGGACTAGATCCTACGAGCAGTACTTC. Encoded protein: CASSYVGTRSYEQYF.

The chain uses TRBV5-1 and TRBJ1-1; possibly TRBD1 for D (5 bases). The V end was cut by 4 bases, the J end by 1 base, with 8 bases between. CDR1 SGHRS and CDR2 YFSETQ come from the germline V gene. The CDR3 has 13 residues. The CDR3 nucleotides read TGCGCCAGCAGCCCTACAGGGAACACTGAAGCTTTCTTT. This encodes CASSPTGNTEAFF.

This chain connects TRBV5-4 to TRBJ2-6, with D maybe TRBD2 (5 bases). CDR3 length: 14 residues. With 4 bases removed from V and 4 bases from J, the gap between germline ends came to 9 bases. Germline-derived CDR1 and CDR2 are SGHNT and YYREEE (reference sequence). CDR3: CASSEGSGANVLTF. CDR3 bases: TGTGCCAGCAGCGAGGGTTCAGGGGCCAACGTCCTGACTTTC.

This clone is a singleton in its sample. This CDR3 is CASLPEADRANYGYTF. CDR3 nucleotides: TGTGCCAGTCTCCCCGAGGCAGACCGAGCTAACTATGGCTACACCTTC. V gene TRBV27 combines with J gene TRBJ1-2; no definite D call. Germline V gene sequence: CDR1 MNHEY, CDR2 SMNVEV (reference sequence). The CDR3 spans 16 residues. Trimming took 9 bases from V and 0 from J, leaving 20 bases between them.

The chain recombines TRBV29-1 with TRBJ2-7; tentative D call: TRBD2 (5 bases). The V gene's germline CDR1 is SQVTM and CDR2 ANQGSEA. V gave up 6 bases and J gave up 9 bases, with 15 bases separating them. The CDR3 runs 11 residues. The DNA of the CDR3 is TGCAGCGTGAAGGACGGAGGCGGGCAGTACTTC. Translated, it gives CSVKDGGGQYF.

The chain combines TRBV28 with TRBJ1-5; D remains ambiguous. The CDR3 has 13 amino acids. Germline-derived CDR1 and CDR2 are MDHEN and SYDVKM. Trimming stripped 2 bases from V and 7 bases from J, with 9 bases between. The CDR3 is CASSLMGRQPQHF. In DNA form, the CDR3 reads TGTGCCAGCAGTTTAATGGGGAGGCAGCCCCAGCATTTT.

This clone was counted between two and nine times. This sequence joins TRBV6-1 and TRBJ1-5; TRBD1 matches 8 bases. V lost 6 bases and J lost 2; bases outside the gene matches: 6. From germline, CDR1 is MNHNS and CDR2 SASEGT. This CDR3 has 15 residues. The CDR3 spells CASRDRGRGNQPQHF. The DNA for the CDR3 is TGTGCCAGCAGAGACAGGGGAAGGGGCAATCAGCCCCAGCATTTT.

This clone has just one count. In DNA, the CDR3 is TGTGCCAGCAGCTTGCCAAGGACAGGGGTTAAGGGCGAGCAGTACTTC. Translating gives CASSLPRTGVKGEQYF. This chain connects TRBV7-9 to TRBJ2-7; 9 bases match TRBD1. Per germline, CDR1 SEHNR and CDR2 FQNEAQ (reference sequence). This CDR3 comprises 16 residues. Losses at the gene ends were 3 bases for V and 6 bases for J; bases not matched to a gene: 12.

The genes are TRBV7-2 and TRBJ2-7; possible D gene TRBD2, 6 bases. The length of the CDR3 is 15 residues. Trimming pared 1 base from V and 4 bases from J, leaving 14 bases between. Germline lookup yields CDR1 SGHTA and CDR2 FQGNSA. CDR3 residues: CASSLGLATLYEQYF. CDR3 bases: TGTGCCAGCAGCTTAGGCCTAGCGACTCTGTACGAGCAGTACTTC.

This clone occurred a few times. This chain joins TRBV4-3 and TRBJ1-1; D is unclear. There are 15 residues in the CDR3. Looked up from germline, CDR1 is LGHNA and CDR2 is YSLEER. Between the trimmed V and J ends, which lost 5 bases and 1 base, there was a span of 14 bases. CDR3 amino acids: CASSATWEPNTEAFF. The CDR3 nucleotides read TGCGCCAGCAGCGCCACCTGGGAGCCGAACACTGAAGCTTTCTTT.

The gene calls are TRBV6-1 and TRBJ2-4, with D tentatively TRBD2 (6 bases). The germline V gene has CDR1 MNHNS and CDR2 SASEGT. The CDR3 runs to 13 residues. V was shortened by 3 bases and J by 5 bases, with 8 bases between the two germline ends. This CDR3 reads CASSDPGENIQYF. DNA for the CDR3: TGTGCCAGCAGTGATCCGGGGGAAAACATTCAGTACTTC.

This clone has only one observation. The CDR3 nucleotides are TGCAGCGTTGAAACCGGGACAGGTGGTCTGTCTGGGGCCAACGTCCTGACTTTC. As protein: CSVETGTGGLSGANVLTF. This rearrangement joins TRBV29-1 to TRBJ2-6; TRBD1 matches 8 bases. The CDR3 has 18 residues. V lost 2 bases and J lost 1; bases outside the gene matches: 10. Germline CDR1 is SQVTM and CDR2 is ANQGSEA. Looking up the rest from reference TRBV29-1 and TRBJ2-6 gives the full variable domain: SAVISQKPSRDICQRGTSLTIQCQVDSQVTMMFWYRQQPGQSLTLIATANQGSEATYESGFVIDKFPISRPNLTFSTLTVSNMSPEDSSIYLCSVETGTGGLSGANVLTFGAGSRLTVL.

V gene TRBV6-6 combines with J gene TRBJ2-5; 7 bases agree with TRBD2. The J call may be faulty, since TRBJ2-7 better matches the DNA end. Germline assignment: CDR1 MNHNY and CDR2 SVGAGI (reference sequence). The CDR3 has 16 amino acids. The CDR3 sequence is CASSYNPQSGGYEQYF. The CDR3 DNA sequence: TGTGCCAGCAGTTACAATCCGCAGTCGGGAGGCTACGAGCAGTACTTC.

The genes are TRBV5-4 and TRBJ2-3; a possible D gene is TRBD1 (5 bases). Trimming cost V 6 bases and J 1 base, with 18 bases left between them. This CDR3 region has 16 residues. Per germline, CDR1 SGHNT and CDR2 YYREEE (reference sequence). CDR3: CASKGKGEGGTDTQYF. DNA for the CDR3: TGTGCCAGCAAGGGTAAAGGGGAAGGGGGCACAGATACGCAGTATTTT.

The chain is built from TRBV7-9 and TRBJ2-3, with D possibly matching TRBD2 (5 bases). Germline V lookup: CDR1 SEHNR, CDR2 FQNEAQ (reference sequence). The CDR3 runs 13 residues. V lost 6 bases, J lost 11 bases, and 18 bases lay in between. The CDR3 DNA sequence: TGTGCCAGCAGTACTACTTTCGGGGAAAGGCAGTATTTT. This translates into CASSTTFGERQYF.

This clone was seen a few times. The genes are TRBV5-5 and TRBJ1-1; D is ambiguous. Germline V gene sequence: CDR1 SGHKS, CDR2 YYEKEE (reference sequence). Trimming shortened V by 4 bases and J by 1 base, and 11 bases separated the two germline ends. The CDR3 is 14 residues long. In DNA form, the CDR3 reads TGTGCCAGCAGCACGAGGGTTCGGAACACTGAAGCTTTCTTT. Protein product: CASSTRVRNTEAFF.

J is TRBJ2-2 and V is TRBV9, with a weak D call TRBD2 (6 bases). CDR3 length equals 16 residues. The germline V gene has CDR1 SGDLS and CDR2 YYNGEE. Trimming cost V 1 base and J 7 bases, with 17 bases left between them. CDR3 region: CASSVSGLPSYGELFF. In DNA, the CDR3 is TGTGCCAGCAGCGTATCGGGACTGCCCTCTTACGGGGAGCTGTTTTTT.

V and J are TRBV6-1 and TRBJ2-7; unclear D gene. This CDR3 contains 14 residues. Germline CDR1 and CDR2: MNHNS and SASEGT. V was trimmed by 0 bases and J by 3 bases, leaving 9 bases between them. Here the CDR3 DNA reads TGTGCCAGCAGTGAAGCGTTACATATCTACGAGCAGTACTTC. It yields the protein CASSEALHIYEQYF.

This sequence joins TRBV6-6 and TRBJ1-3; unclear D gene. Germline CDR1 MNHNY, CDR2 SVGAGI (reference sequence). The V end was cut by 6 bases, the J end by 8 bases, with 14 bases between. CDR3 length: 13 amino acids. Written as DNA, the CDR3 is TGTGCCAGCAGCCCTGGCGGTAGAGACACCATATATTTT. It is translated as CASSPGGRDTIYF.

The CDR3 nucleotides read TGTGCCAGCAGCTTGTGGCAGGCCGAGACCCAGTACTTC. Its protein is CASSLWQAETQYF. The chain couples TRBV5-6 to TRBJ2-5, with D uncertain. This CDR3 comprises 13 residues. V was shortened by 1 base and J by 5 bases, with 9 bases between the two germline ends. Germline assignment: CDR1 SGHDT and CDR2 YYEEEE.